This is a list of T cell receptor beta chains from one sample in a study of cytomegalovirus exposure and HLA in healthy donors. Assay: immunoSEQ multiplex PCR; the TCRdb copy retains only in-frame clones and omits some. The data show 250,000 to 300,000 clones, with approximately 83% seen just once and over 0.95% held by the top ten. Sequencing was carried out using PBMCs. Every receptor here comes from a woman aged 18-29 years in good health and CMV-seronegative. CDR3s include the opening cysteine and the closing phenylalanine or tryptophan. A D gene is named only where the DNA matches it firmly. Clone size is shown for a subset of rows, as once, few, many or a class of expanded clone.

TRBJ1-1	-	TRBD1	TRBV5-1	TGCGCCAGCAGCTTACTCGACAGGGACGATGGTGAAGCTTTCTTT	CASSLLDRDDGEAFF
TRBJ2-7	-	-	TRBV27	TGTGCCAGCAGTTTATGGTTGGGGCATACCTACGAGCAGTACTTC	CASSLWLGHTYEQYF
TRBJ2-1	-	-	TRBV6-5	TGTGCCAGCAGTTACGGGCAGTTAAATGAGCAGTTCTTC	CASSYGQLNEQFF
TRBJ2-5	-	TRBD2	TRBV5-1	TGCGCCAGCAGCTTGGGACTAGCGGGAGTGGGAGAGACCCAGTACTTC	CASSLGLAGVGETQYF
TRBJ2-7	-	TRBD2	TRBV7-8	TGTGCCAGCAGCTTAAAGCGGGGGGCTATCATTGGCGAGCAGTACTTC	CASSLKRGAIIGEQYF
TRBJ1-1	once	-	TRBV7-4	TGTGCCAGCAGCTTAAGGGGGAAAGCTTTCTTT	CASSLRGKAFF
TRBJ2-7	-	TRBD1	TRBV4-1	TGCGCCAGCAGCCTAAAGGGGACAGGGGGATTCTACGAGCAGTACTTC	CASSLKGTGGFYEQYF
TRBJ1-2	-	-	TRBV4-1	TGCGCCAGCAGCCAACCCGGGAGGGACCGCTATGGCTACACCTTC	CASSQPGRDRYGYTF
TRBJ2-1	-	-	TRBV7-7	TGTGCCAGCAGCTTAGCTGGAGGGCCGAATGAGCAGTTCTTC	CASSLAGGPNEQFF
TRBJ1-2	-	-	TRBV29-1	TGCAGCGTTGGGTCCCCCGAGGCAGGGAAACTATATGGCTACACCTTC	CSVGSPEAGKLYGYTF
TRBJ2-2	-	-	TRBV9	TGTGCCAGCTCCAGGGAAGGGGCCGGGGAGCTGTTTTTT	CASSREGAGELFF
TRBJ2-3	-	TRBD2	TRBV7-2	TGTGCCAGCAGCTTAGTCAATAGCGGGGGGTACACAGATACGCAGTATTTT	CASSLVNSGGYTDTQYF
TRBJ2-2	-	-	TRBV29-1	TGCAGCGTTGAAACCCGGGTGGGCACCGGGGAGCTGTTTTTT	CSVETRVGTGELFF
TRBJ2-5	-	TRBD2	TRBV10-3	TGTGCCATCAGTGAGTCCCCTAGCGGGAAACAAGAGACCCAGTACTTC	CAISESPSGKQETQYF
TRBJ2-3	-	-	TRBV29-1	TGCAGCGCCAAGCGGGCTCTTAGCACAGATACGCAGTATTTT	CSAKRALSTDTQYF
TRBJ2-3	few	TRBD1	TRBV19	TGTGCCAGTAGTCTCGGACAGGGCACAGATACGCAGTATTTT	CASSLGQGTDTQYF
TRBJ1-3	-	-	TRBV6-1	TGTGCCAGCATATCAGGAGGCTCTGGAAACACCATATATTTT	CASISGGSGNTIYF
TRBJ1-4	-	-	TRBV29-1	TGCAGCGTACGGACAGCGAGAGGTGAAAAACTGTTTTTT	CSVRTARGEKLFF
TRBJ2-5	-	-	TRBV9	TGTGCCAGCAGCGTAGCTAACTGGGGGGAAGAGACCCAGTACTTC	CASSVANWGEETQYF
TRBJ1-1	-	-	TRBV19	TGTGCCAGTCGTCACAGGCGGAACACTGAAGCTTTCTTT	CASRHRRNTEAFF
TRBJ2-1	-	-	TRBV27	TGTGCCAGCAGCAGTTTGTTCCGGGGGAGAAGAAATGAGCAGTTCTTC	CASSSLFRGRRNEQFF
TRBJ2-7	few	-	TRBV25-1	TGTGCCAGCAGTGAATTGGTAGCAAGTCATCTCGAGCAGTACTTC	CASSELVASHLEQYF
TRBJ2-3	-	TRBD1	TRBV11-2	TGTGCCAGCAGCTTCAGAGACAGGGTGGAAGATACGCAGTATTTT	CASSFRDRVEDTQYF
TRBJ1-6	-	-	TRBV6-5	TGTGCCAGCAGTTATGGAGGGTCCAATTCACCCCTCCACTTT	CASSYGGSNSPLHF
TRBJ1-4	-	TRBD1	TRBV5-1	TGCGCCAGCAGCACCCCCGGGACAGGGACTGAAAAACTGTTTTTT	CASSTPGTGTEKLFF
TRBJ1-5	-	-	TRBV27	TGTGCCAGCAGTTCCTACGATAGCAATCAGCCCCAGCATTTT	CASSSYDSNQPQHF
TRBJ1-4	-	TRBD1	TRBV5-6	TGTGCCAGCAGCTTTCAGGGGGCATATGAAAAACTGTTTTTT	CASSFQGAYEKLFF
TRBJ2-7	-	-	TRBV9	TGTGCCAGCAGCGTAGAACTCAACTACGAGCAGTACTTC	CASSVELNYEQYF
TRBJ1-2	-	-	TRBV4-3	TGCGCCAGCAGCCAAGAGGCTCGGGGTTTGAGGGAGAACACCTTC	CASSQEARGLRENTF
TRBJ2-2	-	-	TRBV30	TGTGCCTGGAGTGTACTACGAGGTGGAGGGGACCCCGGGGAGCTGTTTTTT	CAWSVLRGGGDPGELFF
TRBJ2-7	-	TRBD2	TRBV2	TGTGCCAGCAGGGGGACTAGCGGGACCCACGAGCAGTACTTC	CASRGTSGTHEQYF
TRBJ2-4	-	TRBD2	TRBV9	TGTGCCAGCTCTTCCACCTCTCTAGCGGGAAGAGACATTCAGTACTTC	CASSSTSLAGRDIQYF
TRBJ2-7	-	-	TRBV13	TGTGCCAGCAGCCTCAGCTCCTACGAGCAGTACTTC	CASSLSSYEQYF
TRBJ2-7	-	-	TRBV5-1	TGCGCCAGCAGCCTGGGGGCTAGCAACTCCTACGAGCAGTACTTC	CASSLGASNSYEQYF
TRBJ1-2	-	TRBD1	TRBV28	TGTGCCAGCAGCGGACAGGGGGCTTTCTATGGCTACACCTTC	CASSGQGAFYGYTF
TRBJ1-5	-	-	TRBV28	TGTGCCAGCAGTTTCTCCGGACAGCGCAATCAGCCCCAGCATTTT	CASSFSGQRNQPQHF
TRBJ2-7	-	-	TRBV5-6	TGTGCCAGCAGCTTGACGGTATCCTACGAGCAGTACTTC	CASSLTVSYEQYF
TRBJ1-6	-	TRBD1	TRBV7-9	TGTGCCAGCAGCCCGCCGACAGGGTATAGTTCACCCCTCCACTTT	CASSPPTGYSSPLHF
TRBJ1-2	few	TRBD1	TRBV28	TGTGCCAGTTCCGGGACAGGGATCTATGGCTACACCTTC	CASSGTGIYGYTF
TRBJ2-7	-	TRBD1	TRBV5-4	TGTGCCAGCAGCTCGGGCGCGCAGGGGGCCTACGAGCAGTACTTC	CASSSGAQGAYEQYF
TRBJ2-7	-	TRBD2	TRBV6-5	TGTGCCAGCAGCCCCCGGACTAGCGGGGTTGAGCAGTACTTC	CASSPRTSGVEQYF
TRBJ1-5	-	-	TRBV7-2	TGTGCCAGCAGCTTGGGGCGGTGGGCTCAGCCCCAGCATTTT	CASSLGRWAQPQHF
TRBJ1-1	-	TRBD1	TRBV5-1	TGCGCCAGCAGCTCGGGACAGACCACTGAAGCTTTCTTT	CASSSGQTTEAFF
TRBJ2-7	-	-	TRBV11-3	TGTGCCAGCAGCTTAGACTTTGGGTACAGCTTCTCCTACGAGCAGTACTTC	CASSLDFGYSFSYEQYF
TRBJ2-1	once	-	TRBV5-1	TGCGCCAGCAGCTTAACAGGTGGACCCAATGAGCAGTTCTTC	CASSLTGGPNEQFF
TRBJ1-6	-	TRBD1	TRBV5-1	TGCGCCAGCAGCTTGGAGACAGGGGGCGCGGGTTCACCCCTCCACTTT	CASSLETGGAGSPLHF
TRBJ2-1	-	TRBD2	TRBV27	TGTGCCAGCAGGACGATGAGCGGGACGAATGAGCAGTTCTTC	CASRTMSGTNEQFF
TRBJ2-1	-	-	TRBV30	TGTGCCTGGAGCCAAGACAGTTACAATGAGCAGTTCTTC	CAWSQDSYNEQFF
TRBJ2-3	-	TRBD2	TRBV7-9	TGTGCCAGCAGGAAAAGTAGCGGGGGGGTCACAGATACGCAGTATTTT	CASRKSSGGVTDTQYF
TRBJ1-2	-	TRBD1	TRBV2	TGTGCCAGCAGGAGGGACAGCTATGGCTACACCTTC	CASRRDSYGYTF
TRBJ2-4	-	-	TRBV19	TGTGCCAGTAGTATTGCCAGACTAGCCAAAAACATTCAGTACTTC	CASSIARLAKNIQYF
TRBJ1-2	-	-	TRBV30	TGTGCCTGGAACCTCCAGATTAACTATGGCTACACCTTC	CAWNLQINYGYTF
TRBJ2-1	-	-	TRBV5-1	TGCGCCAGCAGCTTTCGACATATCGGCTACAATGAGCAGTTCTTC	CASSFRHIGYNEQFF
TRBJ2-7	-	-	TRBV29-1	TGCAGCGTTGAAACAGATAGCTCCTACGAGCAGTACTTC	CSVETDSSYEQYF
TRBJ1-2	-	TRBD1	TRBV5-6	TGTGCCAGCAGCTTGAGGCTGGGACAGAGTAACTATGGCTACACCTTC	CASSLRLGQSNYGYTF